The present T cell receptor beta chain was sequenced within a study of blood T cells in healthy people across ages. Study in general: Every two T cells gave about one barcoded beta molecule via template switching.

This clonotype was counted at least ten times. Its antigen is undetermined. Sample-barcoded 5' priming and a J-beta primer mix drove a second PCR of about 7 to 11 cycles. TCRdb used MiXCR to reprocess the 5' RACE reads, holding one entry per CDR3 protein. The data hold some 900,000 distinct CDR3 sequences, with about 28% observed a single time. Findings and limits, study-wide: The fall in TCR beta diversity per million T cells was roughly linear with age.

The sequenced material came from blood. This sequence was found in a woman of 80 years or more in good health.

CDR3 nucleotides: TGTGCCAGCAGCCAAGCGGCTAGCACAGATACGCAGTATTTT. Protein sequence: CASSQAASTDTQYF. This chain uses TRBV3-1 with TRBJ2-3, with D uncertain. The CDR3 sequence is 14 residues long. Germline loops: CDR1 LGHDT, CDR2 YNNKEL (reference sequence). The germline V and J ends were trimmed by 1 base and 0 bases, with 5 bases remaining between them.